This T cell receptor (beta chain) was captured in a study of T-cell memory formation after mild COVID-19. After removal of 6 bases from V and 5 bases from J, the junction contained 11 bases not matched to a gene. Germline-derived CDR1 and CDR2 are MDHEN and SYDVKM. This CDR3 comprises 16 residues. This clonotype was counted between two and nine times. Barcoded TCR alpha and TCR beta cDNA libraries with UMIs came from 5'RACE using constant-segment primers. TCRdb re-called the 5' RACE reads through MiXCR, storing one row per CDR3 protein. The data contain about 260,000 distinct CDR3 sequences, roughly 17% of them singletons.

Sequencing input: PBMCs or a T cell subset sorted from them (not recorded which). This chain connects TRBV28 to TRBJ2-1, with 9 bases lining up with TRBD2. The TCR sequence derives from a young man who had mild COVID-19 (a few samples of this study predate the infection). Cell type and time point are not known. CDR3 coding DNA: TGTGCCAGCAGACCGTCCGGGACTAGCCCCCACAATGAGCAGTTCTTC. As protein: CASRPSGTSPHNEQFF. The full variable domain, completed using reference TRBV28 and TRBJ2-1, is DVKVTQSSRYLVKRTGEKVFLECVQDMDHENMFWYRQDPGLGLRLIYFSYDVKMKEKGDIPEGYSVSREKKERFSLILESASTNQTSMYLCASRPSGTSPHNEQFFGPGTRLTVL.